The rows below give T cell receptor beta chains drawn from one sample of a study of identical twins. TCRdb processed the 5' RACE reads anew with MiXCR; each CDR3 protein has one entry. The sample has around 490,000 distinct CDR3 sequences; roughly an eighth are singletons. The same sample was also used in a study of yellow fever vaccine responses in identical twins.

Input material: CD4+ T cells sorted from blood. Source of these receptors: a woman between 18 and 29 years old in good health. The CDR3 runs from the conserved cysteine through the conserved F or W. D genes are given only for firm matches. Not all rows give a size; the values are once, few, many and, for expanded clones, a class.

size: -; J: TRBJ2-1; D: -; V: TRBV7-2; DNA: TGTGCCAGCAGCCGACGGAATTTTGATCGTCGGTTCTTC; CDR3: CASSRRNFDRRFF
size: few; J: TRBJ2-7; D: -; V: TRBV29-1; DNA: TGCAGCGTTGGGGACTCCCTCTCCTACGAGCAGTACTTC; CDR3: CSVGDSLSYEQYF
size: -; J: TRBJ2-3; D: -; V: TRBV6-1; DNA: TGTGCCAGCAGTGTTAGCAGGGTCACAGATACGCAGTATTTT; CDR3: CASSVSRVTDTQYF
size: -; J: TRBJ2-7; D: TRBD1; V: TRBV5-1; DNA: TGCGCCAGCAGCCCGGGACAGGCGAGCTCCTACGAGCAGTACTTC; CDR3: CASSPGQASSYEQYF
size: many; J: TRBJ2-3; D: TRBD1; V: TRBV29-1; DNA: TGCAGCGCTCCCCCCCCGGACAGGGACACAGATACGCAGTATTTT; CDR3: CSAPPPDRDTDTQYF
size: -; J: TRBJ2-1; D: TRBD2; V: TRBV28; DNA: TGTGCCAGCAACGGCGCGGGAGGGTTTAATGAGCAGTTCTTC; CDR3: CASNGAGGFNEQFF
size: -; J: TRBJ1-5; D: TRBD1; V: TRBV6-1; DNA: TGTGCCAGCAGGCACCGGGACAGAAATCAGCCCCAGCATTTT; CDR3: CASRHRDRNQPQHF
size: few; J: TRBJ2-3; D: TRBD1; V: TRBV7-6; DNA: TGTGCCAGCAGCTTAGGACAGGGGGCGGTTACGCAGTATTTT; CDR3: CASSLGQGAVTQYF
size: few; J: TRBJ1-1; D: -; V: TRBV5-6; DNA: TGTGCCAGCAGCTTGGGGCAGGGGTATGAAGCTTTCTTT; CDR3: CASSLGQGYEAFF
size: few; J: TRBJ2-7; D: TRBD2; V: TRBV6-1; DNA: TGTGCCAGCACGAAGCGAGTTGGCGGGGGTGGCTCCTACGAGCAGTACTTC; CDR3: CASTKRVGGGGSYEQYF
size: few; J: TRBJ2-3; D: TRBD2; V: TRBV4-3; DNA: TGCGCCAGCAGCCCAAGACTAGCGGGATTTTATACAGATACGCAGTATTTT; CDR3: CASSPRLAGFYTDTQYF